The 3 T cell receptor beta chains listed next were all sequenced from one sample in a study of cytomegalovirus exposure and HLA in healthy donors. The PCR was carried out with 60 Vbeta primers and 13 Jbeta primers. Assay used: immunoSEQ multiplex PCR; TCRdb lists only in-frame clones, some missing. This table has about 180,000 clones, over 75% appearing once. Sequencing was carried out using PBMCs. The receptor set was obtained from a man aged 35 to 55 in good health and CMV-seropositive.

This clone has more than one count but fewer than ten. This rearrangement joins TRBV7-9 to TRBJ1-1; D not resolved. This CDR3 is 15 amino acids long. Trimming stripped 0 bases from V and 1 base from J, with 9 bases between. Germline V CDR1 and CDR2: SEHNR, FQNEAQ (reference sequence). DNA of the CDR3: TGTGCCAGCAGCTTAGCTCCCCCGGGGAACACTGAAGCTTTCTTT. Protein sequence: CASSLAPPGNTEAFF. The complete variable domain, with remaining parts taken from reference TRBV7-9 and TRBJ1-1, reads DTGVSQNPRHKITKRGQNVTFRCDPISEHNRLYWYRQTLGQGPEFLTYFQNEAQLEKSRLLSDRFSAERPKGSFSTLEIQRTEQGDSAMYLCASSLAPPGNTEAFFGQGTRLTVV.

The rearrangement links TRBV19 to TRBJ1-5; 9 positions agree with TRBD1. This CDR3 region has 16 residues. Germline V CDR1 and CDR2: LNHDA, SQIVND (reference sequence). Unmatched junction bases numbered 11, after V lost 5 bases and J lost 6 bases. CDR3 DNA sequence: TGTGCCAGTAGTGCTAGACAGGGGGGAGTAGGTCAGCCCCAGCATTTT. This translates into CASSARQGGVGQPQHF.

CDR3 amino acids: CASRPQGPNYGYTF. In DNA form, the CDR3 reads TGTGCCAGCAGACCCCAGGGCCCTAACTATGGCTACACCTTC. The chain combines TRBV6-5 with TRBJ1-2, with D maybe TRBD1 (5 bases). Between the trimmed V and J ends, which lost 6 bases and 0 bases, there was a span of 11 bases. The CDR3 is 14 amino acids. In germline, CDR1 is MNHEY, CDR2 SVGAGI.